This T cell receptor (beta chain) was sequenced during a study of shared clonotypes between healthy human individuals. Naive CD8 cells, CD45RO-negative and positively selected for CCR7, excluded terminally differentiated effector memory CD45RA+ cells. The germline gives CDR1 SGHNT, CDR2 YYREEE (reference sequence). The CDR3 consists of 14 residues. V lost 2 bases and J lost 3, with 9 bases in between. Method: immunoSEQ multiplex PCR; TCRdb's copy keeps in-frame clones and lacks some. This repertoire shows nearly 2 million clones, less than 95% found once; its top ten account for around 1%. Sequencing was performed on naive CD8+ T cells sorted from blood. The genes are TRBV5-4 and TRBJ1-3, with a possible D match to TRBD1 (6 bases). This receptor was identified in a man younger than 35 in good health. DNA of the CDR3: TGTGCCAGCAGCTTACAGGGCTTTGGAAACACCATATATTTT. This translates into CASSLQGFGNTIYF.